Listed below are T cell receptor beta chains from one sample, sequenced in a study of cytomegalovirus exposure and HLA in healthy donors. The protocol was immunoSEQ multiplex PCR, while the TCRdb copy is restricted to in-frame clones and leaves out a portion. The repertoire includes 110,000 to 150,000 clones, roughly 75% of them detected once, and nearly 7% sits in the top ten. The specimen was PBMCs. Receptors were obtained from a man aged 35 to 55 in good health and CMV-seropositive. The CDR3 runs from the conserved cysteine through the conserved F or W. A D gene is named only where the DNA matches it firmly. Size values are once, few and many counts, or a class for expanded clones, and some rows have none.

CASSQGRGITEAFF TGCGCCAGCAGCCAGGGGCGCGGAATCACTGAAGCTTTCTTT . TRBJ1-1 few TRBV10-2
CASSLVASGSKGETQYF TGTGCCAGCAGCTTAGTGGCTAGCGGGAGCAAAGGAGAGACCCAGTACTTC TRBD2 TRBJ2-5 . TRBV7-2
CASSLVLAGGLETQYF TGTGCCAGCAGCTTAGTGCTAGCGGGAGGGCTTGAGACCCAGTACTTC TRBD2 TRBJ2-5 . TRBV11-3
CASSQWDRGANTEAFF TGTGCCAGCAGCCAATGGGACAGGGGAGCGAACACTGAAGCTTTCTTT TRBD1 TRBJ1-1 . TRBV7-2
CATSRTAGARRTDTQYF TGTGCCACCAGCAGGACAGCGGGAGCTCGTCGCACAGATACGCAGTATTTT TRBD2 TRBJ2-3 once TRBV15
CAWSPGAGANVLTF TGTGCCTGGAGTCCGGGGGCTGGGGCCAACGTCCTGACTTTC . TRBJ2-6 . TRBV30
CASSTKGQVNQPQHF TGCGCCAGCAGCACGAAGGGACAAGTCAATCAGCCCCAGCATTTT . TRBJ1-5 few TRBV4-1
CASSFGLAGGSDTQYF TGTGCCAGCAGCTTTGGACTAGCGGGAGGTTCCGATACGCAGTATTTT TRBD2 TRBJ2-3 . TRBV5-4
CASSASGGYEQYF TGTGCCAGCAGCGCTAGCGGCGGCTACGAGCAGTACTTC TRBD2 TRBJ2-7 once TRBV9
CASSEFGGFNEQFF TGTGCCAGCAGTGAGTTTGGGGGCTTCAATGAGCAGTTCTTC . TRBJ2-1 . TRBV25-1
CASSLEPSGTYEQYF TGTGCCAGCAGCTTGGAGCCTAGCGGGACCTACGAGCAGTACTTC TRBD2 TRBJ2-7 . TRBV5-4
CASSSRGQGLYEQYF TGTGCCAGCAGCTCAAGGGGACAGGGCCTCTACGAGCAGTACTTC TRBD1 TRBJ2-7 . TRBV7-6
CASSLDSGTGLVF TGTGCCAGCTCACTGGACTCCGGGACAGGGCTCGTCTTC TRBD1 TRBJ2-1 . TRBV18
CASKLASAAGELFF TGTGCCAGTAAGTTGGCCTCCGCGGCCGGGGAGCTGTTTTTT . TRBJ2-2 few TRBV19
CASSLAGTENEKLFF TGCGCCAGCAGCTTGGCCGGGACAGAAAATGAAAAACTGTTTTTT TRBD1 TRBJ1-4 once TRBV5-1
CASSMAAGRANYGYTF TGTGCCAGTAGTATGGCCGCGGGACGGGCTAACTATGGCTACACCTTC . TRBJ1-2 . TRBV19
CASSQRTGGFYEQYF TGCGCCAGCAGCCAGCGGACAGGGGGGTTTTACGAGCAGTACTTC TRBD1 TRBJ2-7 . TRBV4-3